This T cell receptor beta chain was identified during a study of blood T cell repertoires in COVID-19. For the study at large: The study drew acute and convalescent COVID-19 samples from the United States, Italy and Spain. PBMCs, B-cell-depleted T cells, or T cells were the source of the cDNA or gDNA that made up the material.

This CDR3 has 13 amino acids. Germline assignment: CDR1 SGHAT and CDR2 FQNNGV. V shed 6 bases and J 7 bases; nucleotides not matched to a gene: 9. Cohort placement rested on clinical history that participants reported themselves. Under the authors' procedure: Amplification of reference gene primers provided the estimated nucleated cell counts. The table came from immunoSEQ multiplex PCR; TCRdb's copy has only in-frame clones and leaves some out. That table is the source of V, J and clone size, and D and trimming were worked out from the DNA. The sample records about 200,000 clones, 65% to 90% being singletons.

The chain couples TRBV11-2 to TRBJ2-7; 7 bases map to TRBD1. Sequencing was carried out using PBMCs or T cells enriched from blood (not recorded which). This sequence was found in a middle-aged woman with acute COVID-19. The CDR3 is CASRLATGQEQYF. CDR3 nucleotide sequence: TGTGCCAGCAGGCTTGCGACAGGGCAAGAGCAGTACTTC.